A selection of T cell receptor beta chains follows, all from one sample in a study of T cells in tuberculosis. TCRdb's copy holds only in-frame clones and misses some; the assay was immunoSEQ multiplex PCR. The sample holds 60,000 or so clones, approximately 81% seen once. Sample: CD1b-GMM tetramer-negative cells sorted from PBMCs. Receptors originate from an adult woman with latent tuberculosis. Both conserved end residues are part of each CDR3. A D gene is named only where the DNA matches it firmly. Clone size is given for some rows only: seen once, a few or many times, or a class if the clone is expanded.

>TRBJ1-6|TRBV4-1|TRBD1|NA
CASSRTTGGSNSPLHF
TGCGCCAGCAGCCGCACGACAGGGGGGTCAAATTCACCCCTCCACTTT
>TRBJ2-2|TRBV7-7|TRBD2|NA
CASSFASGRYTGELFF
TGTGCCAGCAGCTTCGCATCCGGGAGGTACACCGGGGAGCTGTTTTTT
>TRBJ2-1|TRBV28|TRBD1|NA
CASSLQGQGVGEQFF
TGTGCCAGCAGTTTACAGGGACAGGGGGTAGGGGAGCAGTTCTTC
>TRBJ1-4|TRBV7-9|TRBD1|NA
CASSSRQRTGIMANEKLFF
TGTGCCAGCAGCTCACGGCAACGGACAGGGATAATGGCTAATGAAAAACTGTTTTTT
>TRBJ2-1|TRBV5-1|NA|NA
CASSLGQRNEQFF
TGCGCCAGCAGCTTGGGACAAAGGAATGAGCAGTTCTTC
>TRBJ2-7|TRBV28|TRBD1|few
CASGQGVGYSYEQYF
TGTGCCAGCGGGCAGGGGGTAGGGTACTCCTACGAGCAGTACTTC
>TRBJ2-1|TRBV7-9|NA|once
CASSARWNEQFF
TGTGCCAGCAGCGCCCGGTGGAATGAGCAGTTCTTC
>TRBJ1-1|TRBV7-6|TRBD1|NA
CASSFLGQGAIEAFF
TGTGCCAGCAGCTTTTTGGGACAGGGGGCTATTGAAGCTTTCTTT
>TRBJ1-2|TRBV28|TRBD1|NA
CASSSGTGVAYGYTF
TGTGCCAGCAGTTCTGGGACAGGGGTTGCCTATGGCTACACCTTC
>TRBJ1-2|TRBV28|NA|NA
CASSSTTGGYTF
TGTGCCAGCAGTTCAACTACAGGTGGCTACACCTTC
>TRBJ2-3|TRBV27|NA|NA
CASSQRTATTRADTQYF
TGTGCCAGCAGCCAAAGGACAGCCACCACGAGAGCAGATACGCAGTATTTT
>TRBJ1-1|TRBV6-6|NA|few
CASSRGTEAFF
TGTGCCAGCAGTCGGGGGACTGAAGCTTTCTTT
>TRBJ2-7|TRBV30|NA|few
CAWSTTGKKTNEQYF
TGTGCCTGGAGTACCACAGGGAAAAAAACGAACGAGCAGTACTTC
>TRBJ1-5|TRBV25-1|TRBD1|NA
CASSGQGVQPQHF
TGTGCCAGCAGTGGACAGGGCGTCCAGCCCCAGCATTTT
>TRBJ2-3|TRBV2|TRBD1|NA
CASSRDRGPTDTQYF
TGTGCCAGCAGCCGGGACAGGGGCCCCACAGATACGCAGTATTTT
>TRBJ2-7|TRBV6-6|TRBD2|NA
CASSYGLAEEQYF
TGTGCCAGCAGCTACGGACTAGCGGAGGAGCAGTACTTC
>TRBJ2-7|TRBV5-4|NA|NA
CASSMWTRATYEQYF
TGTGCCAGCAGCATGTGGACAAGGGCAACCTACGAGCAGTACTTC
>TRBJ1-4|TRBV7-2|TRBD1|NA
CASSYDRGKTNEKLFF
TGTGCCAGCAGCTACGACAGGGGAAAGACTAATGAAAAACTGTTTTTT
>TRBJ2-7|TRBV6-1|TRBD2|once
CASSLERGSYEQYF
TGTGCCAGCAGTCTAGAGCGGGGCTCCTACGAGCAGTACTTC
>TRBJ1-5|TRBV5-6|TRBD1|few
CASSRGQGNQPQHF
TGTGCCAGCAGCCGGGGACAGGGGAATCAGCCCCAGCATTTT
>TRBJ1-2|TRBV18|NA|few
CASSPSKDSHGYTF
TGTGCCAGCTCACCATCGAAAGACAGCCATGGCTACACCTTC
>TRBJ2-7|TRBV4-1|TRBD2|NA
CASSQAASGRWYEQYF
TGCGCCAGCAGCCAAGCGGCTAGCGGGAGATGGTACGAGCAGTACTTC
>TRBJ2-1|TRBV6-5|TRBD1|NA
CASSYRKTGQMVF
TGTGCCAGCAGTTACCGTAAGACAGGGCAAATGGTCTTC
>TRBJ2-3|TRBV7-8|NA|few
CASSPPPGGYTDTQYF
TGTGCCAGCAGTCCTCCCCCCGGAGGGTACACAGATACGCAGTATTTT
>TRBJ1-1|TRBV6-6|NA|once
CASSQYNRNTEAFF
TGTGCCAGCAGTCAATATAACAGGAACACTGAAGCTTTCTTT
>TRBJ2-1|TRBV30|NA|NA
CAWSTTRFYNEQFF
TGTGCCTGGAGTACCACACGTTTTTACAATGAGCAGTTCTTC
>TRBJ1-2|TRBV19|TRBD1|NA
CASSIQGTGAISSRANYGYTF
TGTGCCAGTAGTATCCAGGGGACAGGGGCGATATCCAGCCGAGCTAACTATGGCTACACCTTC
>TRBJ1-5|TRBV19|NA|NA
CASSIQGWQPQHF
TGTGCCAGTAGTATACAGGGTTGGCAGCCCCAGCATTTT
>TRBJ1-1|TRBV28|NA|NA
CASSLLLGRTEAFF
TGTGCCAGCAGTTTACTTCTGGGGCGAACTGAAGCTTTCTTT
>TRBJ1-5|TRBV6-6|NA|NA
CASADRPNQPQHF
TGTGCCAGCGCGGACAGACCCAATCAGCCCCAGCATTTT
>TRBJ2-3|TRBV2|TRBD2|NA
CALETGGGTDTQYF
TGTGCCCTAGAGACGGGGGGGGGCACAGATACGCAGTATTTT
>TRBJ2-5|TRBV11-3|TRBD1|NA
CASSPRTGPRTQYF
TGTGCCAGCAGCCCCCGGACAGGGCCTAGGACCCAGTACTTC